One and the same sample provided the 26 T cell receptor beta chains below, sequenced in a study of T cells after posttransplantation cyclophosphamide. TCRdb's copy holds only in-frame clones and misses some; the assay was immunoSEQ multiplex PCR. The table includes roughly 70,000 clones, 93% detected once. Sequences were obtained from PBMCs. These receptors originate from a woman aged 25 to 45 in good health and a related stem cell transplant donor.

The chain has TRBV5-1 and TRBJ1-1, with TRBD1 as a possible D gene (5 bases). Germline CDR1 SGHRS, CDR2 YFSETQ. The CDR3 runs 15 residues. Deletions cut 3 bases from V and 1 base from J, with 13 bases between. Here the CDR3 DNA reads TGCGCCAGCAGCTCGCTCTGGAGGGGGAACACTGAAGCTTTCTTT. Translating gives CASSSLWRGNTEAFF.

Here the CDR3 reads CASRLRYGRSTEAFF. CDR3 nucleotide sequence: TGTGCCAGCCGATTAAGGTACGGGCGGAGCACTGAAGCTTTCTTT. The chain recombines TRBV6-1 with TRBJ1-1; no reliable D call. This CDR3 spans 15 amino acids. CDR1 MNHNS and CDR2 SASEGT come from the germline V gene. V was shortened by 8 bases and J by 4 bases, with 20 bases between the two germline ends.

This clone was seen a single time. The chain uses TRBV30 and TRBJ1-1, with a tentative D call TRBD1 (5 bases). This CDR3 spans 13 amino acids. From germline, CDR1 is GTSNPN and CDR2 SVGIG (reference sequence). Trimming cost V 0 bases and J 3 bases, with 8 bases left between them. CDR3 DNA sequence: TGTGCCTGGAGTGTACTGGGGGACACTGAAGCTTTCTTT. Its protein is CAWSVLGDTEAFF.

The rearrangement joins TRBV29-1 to TRBJ2-1, with 8 positions matching TRBD1. V was clipped by 6 bases and J by 10 bases; unmatched bases: 11. The CDR3 runs to 13 residues. Per the germline V gene, CDR1 is SQVTM and CDR2 is ANQGSEA. For the CDR3, the DNA is TGCAGCGTGGGGACAGGTCCAGTCCCAGAGCAGTTCTTC. Amino acid sequence: CSVGTGPVPEQFF.

The chain combines TRBV10-3 with TRBJ1-2, with D unresolved. The germline V gene encodes CDR1 ENHRY and CDR2 SYGVKD. The CDR3 consists of 14 residues. V was shortened by 10 bases and J by 1 base, with 16 bases between the two germline ends. The CDR3 bases are TGTGCCACCAAGGGAAGCCAGATTAACTATGGCTACACCTTC. Translating it yields CATKGSQINYGYTF.

The chain couples TRBV7-9 to TRBJ1-2; D ambiguous. CDR1 SEHNR and CDR2 FQNEAQ come from the germline V gene (reference sequence). CDR3 length equals 13 residues. Trimming removed 1 base at V and 7 bases at J, with 10 bases between. The DNA of the CDR3 is TGTGCCAGCAGCTTAGGCGGGCAGAGTGGCTACACCTTC. Translating it yields CASSLGGQSGYTF. Full variable domain (remainder filled in from reference TRBV7-9 and TRBJ1-2): DTGVSQNPRHKITKRGQNVTFRCDPISEHNRLYWYRQTLGQGPEFLTYFQNEAQLEKSRLLSDRFSAERPKGSFSTLEIQRTEQGDSAMYLCASSLGGQSGYTFGSGTRLTVV.

V and J are TRBV11-3 and TRBJ1-1; TRBD1 aligns across 8 bases. CDR1 and CDR2 from the germline V gene are SGHNT and YENEEA. The V segment lost 1 base and the J segment 5 bases; nucleotides outside the gene matches: 0. The CDR3 has 13 amino acids. CDR3 sequence reads: CASSLGDRTEAFF. The CDR3 nucleotides read TGTGCCAGCAGCTTAGGGGACAGGACTGAAGCTTTCTTT. The variable domain in full, with the rest retrieved from reference TRBV11-3 and TRBJ1-1, is EAGVVQSPRYKIIEKKQPVAFWCNPISGHNTLYWYLQNLGQGPELLIRYENEEAVDDSQLPKDRFSAERLKGVDSTLKIQPAELGDSAVYLCASSLGDRTEAFFGQGTRLTVV.

The gene calls are TRBV27 and TRBJ2-7; TRBD2 might be the D (6 bases). The CDR3 extends over 13 amino acids. From germline, CDR1 is MNHEY and CDR2 SMNVEV (reference sequence). Deletions cut 6 bases from V and 6 bases from J, with 15 bases between. The CDR3 DNA is TGTGCCAGCAGCCGGTGGAGGGCGGGCGAGCAGTACTTC. Protein: CASSRWRAGEQYF.

This chain connects TRBV27 to TRBJ1-2, with TRBD1 identical over 10 bases. Germline V gene lookup returns CDR1 MNHEY and CDR2 SMNVEV (reference sequence). With 3 bases clipped from V and 8 bases from J, the junction kept 6 bases outside the gene matches. This CDR3 is built from 14 residues. CDR3: CASSFRQGAGGYTF. The CDR3, as DNA: TGTGCCAGCAGTTTCCGACAGGGGGCGGGGGGCTACACCTTC.

The chain recombines TRBV11-3 with TRBJ2-4, with D perhaps assigned TRBD1 or TRBD2 (5 bases each). V was clipped by 1 base and J by 8 bases, with 9 bases between them. Germline assignment: CDR1 SGHNT and CDR2 YENEEA. This CDR3 is built from 13 residues. The chain's CDR3 is CASSLGVGDIQYF. CDR3 coding DNA: TGTGCCAGCAGCTTAGGGGTGGGGGACATTCAGTACTTC.

The gene calls are TRBV5-4 and TRBJ1-1; TRBD1 matches at 8 bases. Germline CDR1 is SGHNT and CDR2 is YYREEE (reference sequence). This CDR3 has 14 amino acids. V dropped 1 base and J dropped 6; count of bases not matched to a gene: 5. Written as DNA, the CDR3 is TGTGCCAGCAGCTTGAACAGGGGGAAAGCTGAAGCTTTCTTT. Its protein is CASSLNRGKAEAFF.

The V call is TRBV29-1, the J call TRBJ2-6; D gene unclear. Germline CDR1 reads SQVTM; CDR2 reads ANQGSEA. Trimming cost V 0 bases and J 4 bases, with 1 base left between them. This CDR3 has 12 residues. CDR3 DNA sequence: TGCAGCGTTGAAGACGGGGCCAACGTCCTGACTTTC. Protein product: CSVEDGANVLTF.

This clone was found once. The rearrangement uses TRBV6-6 and TRBJ1-4, with D unclear. Germline loops: CDR1 MNHNY, CDR2 SVGAGI (reference sequence). Trimming removed 2 bases from V and 0 bases from J, with 7 bases in between. This CDR3 contains 15 residues. CDR3: CASSYGDPTNEKLFF. In DNA, the CDR3 is TGTGCCAGCAGTTACGGCGATCCAACTAATGAAAAACTGTTTTTT.

The V and J genes are TRBV19 and TRBJ1-2, with 7 bases fitting TRBD1. Germline assignment: CDR1 LNHDA and CDR2 SQIVND (reference sequence). This CDR3 has 14 amino acids. After removal of 4 bases from V and 3 bases from J, the junction contained 5 bases not matched to a gene. CDR3 amino acids: CASSSQGGDYGYTF. The CDR3 DNA sequence: TGTGCCAGTAGTAGCCAGGGGGGAGACTATGGCTACACCTTC.

This chain connects TRBV5-1 to TRBJ2-1, with TRBD2 matching over 10 bases. The V gene's germline CDR1 is SGHRS and CDR2 YFSETQ. CDR3 size: 16 residues. The J segment lost 8 bases and the V segment lost 4 bases, leaving 12 bases of the junction unmatched. DNA of the CDR3: TGCGCCAGCAGCCAGGGACTAGCGCTCGGTTATGATGAGCAGTTCTTC. Translation gives CASSQGLALGYDEQFF.

The chain combines TRBV5-6 with TRBJ2-5; 13 nucleotides line up with TRBD2. The CDR3 sequence is 16 residues long. The J segment lost 7 bases and the V segment lost 0 bases, leaving 6 bases of the junction unmatched. Germline V gene sequence: CDR1 SGHDT, CDR2 YYEEEE. Here the CDR3 reads CASSLVTSGGAATQYF. The CDR3 region has the DNA TGTGCCAGCAGCTTGGTTACTAGCGGGGGGGCGGCGACCCAGTACTTC.

The rearrangement joins TRBV9 to TRBJ1-1, with TRBD1 identical over 7 bases. V was pared by 2 bases and J by 7 bases, with 11 bases of the junction left unmatched. This CDR3 is built from 15 residues. Germline CDR1 SGDLS, CDR2 YYNGEE. DNA of the CDR3: TGTGCCAGCAGCGTTGAACTCGACAGGGCTGGTGAAGCTTTCTTT. Protein product: CASSVELDRAGEAFF. The full variable domain, completed using reference TRBV9 and TRBJ1-1, is DSGVTQTPKHLITATGQRVTLRCSPRSGDLSVYWYQQSLDQGLQFLIQYYNGEERAKGNILERFSAQQFPDLHSELNLSSLELGDSALYFCASSVELDRAGEAFFGQGTRLTVV.

This clone appeared once. This chain joins TRBV5-1 and TRBJ1-4, with D uncertain. Germline CDR1 SGHRS, CDR2 YFSETQ. V lost 4 bases and J lost 2, with 12 bases in between. The CDR3 runs to 15 residues. DNA for the CDR3: TGCGCCAGCAGCCCTAGACCCGGGACTAATGAAAAACTGTTTTTT. Its translation: CASSPRPGTNEKLFF. The complete variable domain, with remaining parts taken from reference TRBV5-1 and TRBJ1-4, reads KAGVTQTPRYLIKTRGQQVTLSCSPISGHRSVSWYQQTPGQGLQFLFEYFSETQRNKGNFPGRFSGRQFSNSRSEMNVSTLELGDSALYLCASSPRPGTNEKLFFGSGTQLSVL.

The chain is built from TRBV18 and TRBJ2-7, with 11 bases aligning to TRBD1. CDR1 KGHSH and CDR2 LQKENI come from the germline V gene. With V trimmed by 3 bases and J by 4 bases, 5 bases remained unmatched. The CDR3 runs 15 residues. The CDR3 loop is CASSPSGTGGYEQYF. The CDR3 nucleotides read TGTGCCAGCTCACCGTCCGGGACAGGGGGATACGAGCAGTACTTC.

J is TRBJ2-5 and V is TRBV7-6; possibly TRBD1 for D (6 bases). Germline V lookup: CDR1 SGHVS, CDR2 FNYEAQ. CDR3 length: 12 residues. V gave up 2 bases and J gave up 5 bases, with 6 bases separating them. The CDR3 loop reads CASSLRGETQYF. CDR3 coding DNA: TGTGCCAGCAGCTTAAGGGGGGAGACCCAGTACTTC.

This chain connects TRBV5-4 to TRBJ2-7; no reliable D call. Germline V CDR1 and CDR2: SGHNT, YYREEE (reference sequence). V lost 1 base and J 7 bases, leaving 12 bases between the germline ends. CDR3 size: 13 residues. The CDR3 spells CASSLPQSLEQYF. The CDR3 DNA reads TGTGCCAGCAGCTTGCCACAGTCCTTAGAGCAGTACTTC.

The chain recombines TRBV2 with TRBJ2-2; TRBD2 agrees at 7 bases. The V segment lost 8 bases and the J segment 9 bases; nucleotides outside the gene matches: 6. Germline V gives CDR1 SNHLY, CDR2 FYNNEI. The CDR3 covers 12 residues. CDR3 nucleotides: TGTGCCAGCGCGGCGGGGGAGAGGGAGCTGTTTTTT. This encodes CASAAGERELFF.

V usage is TRBV5-1 and J usage is TRBJ2-2, with D perhaps TRBD1 (8 bases). The CDR3 sequence is 15 residues long. Per germline, CDR1 SGHRS and CDR2 YFSETQ. The V end lost 4 bases, the J end lost 6 bases, and 16 bases lay between the germline ends. As DNA, the CDR3 is TGCGCCAGCAGCCCGAGACAGGGGAGGGCCGGGGAGCTGTTTTTT. Amino acid sequence: CASSPRQGRAGELFF.

The rearrangement joins TRBV4-1 to TRBJ1-5, with D uncertain. V gave up 1 base and J gave up 5 bases, with 15 bases separating them. CDR1 is MGHRA and CDR2 is YSYEKL in the germline V gene. The length of the CDR3 is 16 residues. This chain's CDR3 is CASSQGNGVGDQPQHF. As DNA, the CDR3 is TGCGCCAGCAGCCAAGGCAATGGGGTTGGGGATCAGCCCCAGCATTTT.

The J gene is TRBJ1-6, the V gene TRBV4-2, with unresolved D. This CDR3 spans 16 amino acids. CDR1 is LGHNA and CDR2 is YNFKEQ in the germline V gene. Trimming took 2 bases from V and 5 from J, leaving 13 bases between them. CDR3 in amino acids: CASSQRGSADNSPLHF. CDR3 DNA sequence: TGTGCCAGCAGCCAAAGAGGTTCCGCAGATAATTCACCCCTCCACTTT.

V is TRBV2 and J is TRBJ1-1, with 7 bases aligning to TRBD1. V lost 6 bases to trimming and J lost 0 bases; unmatched junction nucleotides: 10. CDR1 and CDR2 from the germline V gene are SNHLY and FYNNEI. This CDR3 has 16 residues. In nucleotides, the CDR3 is TGTGCCAGCAGCGCGTGGACAGGCCTCCTGAACACTGAAGCTTTCTTT. This codes for CASSAWTGLLNTEAFF. The full variable domain, with the rest looked up from reference TRBV2 and TRBJ1-1, is EPEVTQTPSHQVTQMGQEVILRCVPISNHLYFYWYRQILGQKVEFLVSFYNNEISEKSEIFDDQFSVERPDGSNFTLKIRSTKLEDSAMYFCASSAWTGLLNTEAFFGQGTRLTVV.